A single T cell receptor (beta chain) is shown here with its context. Its antigen is as yet unknown. These data come from a study of shared clonotypes between healthy human individuals. The V and J ends lost 5 bases and 6 bases respectively, with 19 bases between them. There are 15 residues in the CDR3. Germline V gene data show CDR1 as MNHEY and CDR2 as SVGAGI. Original handling: Sequence data from immunoSEQ were junction-only and lacked quality scores; consequently, filtering differed. The data were produced by immunoSEQ multiplex PCR, yet TCRdb's version contains in-frame clones alone and is incomplete. That table furnishes V, J and clone size, whereas the DNA furnished D and trimming. The data show 1,500,000 or so clones, with roughly 96% seen just once and approximately 1.2% held by the top ten. Donors were Caucasian adults residing in Nashville, Tennessee, USA. Naive CD4+ cells were CD45RA-selected; the remaining cells were memory.

Study results and limitations: Clonotypes shared by all four sorted-subset donors had higher generation probabilities than non-shared clonotypes.

This clonotype was obtained from a man younger than 45 in good health. The chain is built from TRBV6-5 and TRBJ1-2; no definite D call. Sequenced: naive CD4+ T cells sorted from blood. Sample subset: CD45RA+ positively selected. CDR3 sequence reads: CASSTGWEGAHGYTF. CDR3 DNA sequence: TGTGCCAGCAGTACCGGATGGGAGGGCGCCCATGGCTACACCTTC.